In this sample, the clone carrying this TCR beta chain turned up a few times. Antigen: not known. The data originate from a study of cytomegalovirus exposure and HLA in healthy donors. Regarding the study as a whole: A later analysis found common viral pathogens apparently linked to several of the most significant clusters.

Amplification used 60 Vbeta primers and 13 Jbeta primers. Sequencing used immunoSEQ multiplex PCR; TCRdb keeps in-frame clones, though not all of them. Here the sample spans about 130,000 clones, 70% to 85% being singletons. The germline V gene encodes CDR1 MDHEN and CDR2 SYDVKM. CDR3 size: 12 residues. The V and J ends lost 6 bases and 5 bases respectively, with 10 bases between them. This rearrangement joins TRBV28 to TRBJ2-5; D call uncertain. The sequenced material came from PBMCs. The TCR sequence derives from an older woman in good health and CMV-seropositive. The CDR3 spells CASRVGWETQYF. The CDR3 bases are TGTGCCAGCAGGGTCGGGTGGGAGACCCAGTACTTC.